Given below is one T cell receptor beta chain in context. No antigen is known for it. The junction departs from germline at one end; a sequencing error may be responsible. Both RNA and DNA were isolated together from roughly 20-30 mg of bulk tissue that had not been sorted. The record originates from a study of tumor-infiltrating lymphocytes in primary liver carcinoma. Background on the study: Recorded tumor stage was T1-T3 N0M0, with diameters of about 4 to 10 cm.

Study results and limitations: When set against blood, tumors had a significantly higher top-250-clone fraction (p = 0.039). Lower overlap was observed for tumor-adjacent and tumor-blood pairs relative to tumor region pairs.

A primer matching the constant region was used to make TCR beta cDNA from 500 to 650 ng of total RNA. The TCR beta library was amplified through three nested multiplex PCR rounds in a modified ARM-PCR procedure. Each of the first two PCR rounds ran nine to ten cycles with TRBV1-TRBV30 forward and C-beta reverse primers. Via MiXCR, TCRdb re-called the multiplex PCR reads, giving one row per CDR3 protein. This sample yields 45,000 to 55,000 distinct CDR3 sequences, of which 71% are seen a single time; just under 30% belongs to the top ten. Germline values: CDR1 MDHEN, CDR2 SYDVKM. The CDR3 is 16 residues long.

The J gene is TRBJ1-5, the V gene TRBV28; D is ambiguous. Sequencing input: liver tumor tissue from sampling region 5. Subset: tumor region T5, tumor centre. The receptor was isolated from a man aged 40-55 years with primary liver carcinoma and hepatitis B virus infection. The CDR3 DNA follows: TGTGACAGCAGATTACTCGGGAGCTATAGCAATCAGCCCCAACATTTT. Encoded protein: CDSRLLGSYSNQPQHF.